Below, 15 T cell receptor beta chains from the same sample are listed, as sequenced in a study of response to subunit inactivated influenza vaccine. TCRdb re-called the RT-PCR reads with MiXCR, one entry per CDR3 protein. The sample records approximately 500,000 distinct CDR3 sequences, less than 15% being singletons. The sample was PBMCs from blood, taken less than 13 days after vaccination. The receptors were sampled from a man aged 45-65 years who received an inactivated influenza vaccine.

The table lists this clonotype with a few counts. The V and J genes are TRBV24-1 and TRBJ2-2, with 10 nucleotides matching TRBD2. V trimming: 0 bases; J trimming: 0 bases; junction bases outside the gene matches: 6. There are 19 residues in the CDR3. Germline CDR1 KGHDR, CDR2 SFDVKD. CDR3 nucleotide sequence: TGTGCCACCAGTGATTTGACCCCTAGCGGGGGCTCGAACACCGGGGAGCTGTTTTTT. This translates into CATSDLTPSGGSNTGELFF.

The chain links TRBV6-1 to TRBJ2-7, with TRBD1 matching 9 bases. The CDR3 length is 15 residues. CDR1 MNHNS and CDR2 SASEGT come from the germline V gene. The ends lost 6 bases at V and 4 bases at J; junction bases unmatched: 10. Written as DNA, the CDR3 is TGTGCCAGCAGGCCCCCGGGGACAGGGTTTTACGAGCAGTACTTC. Amino acid sequence: CASRPPGTGFYEQYF.

This clonotype has at least ten counts. The chain recombines TRBV5-6 with TRBJ2-5; D gene uncertain. This CDR3 has 14 residues. The germline V gene encodes CDR1 SGHDT and CDR2 YYEEEE. Trimming removed 0 bases at V and 5 bases at J, with 11 bases between. The CDR3 DNA reads as TGTGCCAGCAGCTTGGAGGGTTTTGGTGAGACCCAGTACTTC. Amino acid sequence: CASSLEGFGETQYF.

This clonotype showed up many times. The gene calls are TRBV18 and TRBJ1-1; perhaps TRBD1 as D (5 bases). Trimming took 3 bases from V and 8 from J, leaving 10 bases between them. This CDR3 region has 12 residues. Per the germline V gene, CDR1 is KGHSH and CDR2 is LQKENI. This CDR3 reads CASSPFKGEAFF. DNA of the CDR3: TGTGCCAGCTCACCTTTCAAGGGGGAAGCTTTCTTT.

CDR3 sequence reads: CASSLVDRGNGYTF. The CDR3, as DNA: TGTGCCAGCAGTTTAGTCGACAGGGGGAATGGCTACACCTTC. V usage is TRBV28 and J usage is TRBJ1-2; 9 nucleotides agree with TRBD1. V lost 2 bases to trimming and J lost 6 bases; unmatched junction nucleotides: 4. Germline loops: CDR1 MDHEN, CDR2 SYDVKM. The CDR3 is made up of 14 amino acids.

This clonotype was seen only a few times. The chain is built from TRBV12-3 or TRBV12-4 and TRBJ2-5; no firm D call. This CDR3 is 13 amino acids long. The germline V and J ends were trimmed by 5 bases and 7 bases, with 14 bases remaining between them. The CDR3 nucleotides read TGTGCCAGCAGTCAGCCCGGCCATGGGACCCAGTACTTC. This translates into CASSQPGHGTQYF.

This clonotype has just a few counts. The chain is built from TRBV5-1 and TRBJ2-5; D gene uncertain. Trimming removed 2 bases from V and 3 bases from J, with 8 bases in between. This CDR3 has 13 residues. Germline CDR1 SGHRS, CDR2 YFSETQ. The CDR3 DNA sequence: TGCGCCAGCAGCTTAAGGGTAAAAGAGACCCAGTACTTC. This gives the protein CASSLRVKETQYF.

The V call is TRBV7-8, the J call TRBJ2-3; the D is unclear. Germline CDR1 and CDR2: SGHVS and FQNEAQ. This CDR3 comprises 15 residues. V was clipped by 1 base and J by 1 base, with 9 bases between them. DNA for the CDR3: TGTGCCAGCAGCTTAGACCTGCCGGGCACAGATACGCAGTATTTT. Protein: CASSLDLPGTDTQYF.

This clonotype showed up just a few times. This chain uses TRBV12-3 or TRBV12-4 with TRBJ1-1; D is perhaps TRBD1 (5 bases). CDR3 length: 15 amino acids. Trimming removed 7 bases from V and 3 bases from J, with 18 bases in between. Here the CDR3 DNA reads TGTGCCAGCACCCTAAGGGCTAGCAGGGACACTGAAGCTTTCTTT. Translation gives CASTLRASRDTEAFF.

The chain employs TRBV7-9 and TRBJ2-5; tentatively, D is TRBD1 (8 bases). The germline V and J ends were trimmed by 5 bases and 4 bases, with 20 bases remaining between them. The CDR3 extends over 16 amino acids. The V gene's germline CDR1 is SEHNR and CDR2 FQNEAQ (reference sequence). CDR3 region: CASSAGQGGYRETQYF. The CDR3, as DNA: TGTGCCAGCAGCGCCGGACAGGGAGGGTACCGAGAGACCCAGTACTTC.

This clonotype has more than one count but fewer than ten. This chain connects TRBV5-1 to TRBJ2-1; weak D call: TRBD2 (5 bases). With 5 bases removed from V and 4 bases from J, the gap between germline ends came to 16 bases. The CDR3 covers 15 residues. The germline CDR1 and CDR2 sequences are SGHRS and YFSETQ. The chain's CDR3 is CASSSDGKGYNEQFF. In nucleotides, the CDR3 is TGCGCCAGCAGTTCGGACGGGAAGGGTTACAATGAGCAGTTCTTC. Using reference TRBV5-1 and TRBJ2-1 for the parts outside the CDR3, the full variable domain is KAGVTQTPRYLIKTRGQQVTLSCSPISGHRSVSWYQQTPGQGLQFLFEYFSETQRNKGNFPGRFSGRQFSNSRSEMNVSTLELGDSALYLCASSSDGKGYNEQFFGPGTRLTVL.

The rearrangement joins TRBV3-1 to TRBJ1-1; D call uncertain. With 0 bases removed from V and 1 base from J, the gap between germline ends came to 9 bases. This CDR3 region has 15 residues. Germline V lookup: CDR1 LGHDT, CDR2 YNNKEL (reference sequence). The CDR3 loop is CASSQDLEGNTEAFF. The CDR3 DNA sequence: TGTGCCAGCAGCCAAGATCTCGAGGGGAACACTGAAGCTTTCTTT.

The chain recombines TRBV20-1 with TRBJ2-1; 9 positions match TRBD2. The CDR3 is 13 residues long. V lost 5 bases, J lost 7 bases, and 6 bases stayed unmatched. The germline V gene has CDR1 DFQATT and CDR2 SNEGSKA (reference sequence). The CDR3 loop reads CSAATSGLNEQFF. Here the CDR3 DNA reads TGCAGTGCTGCGACTAGCGGTCTTAATGAGCAGTTCTTC.

The V call is TRBV7-2, the J call TRBJ1-5; 8 nucleotides align to TRBD1. The CDR3 loop spans 17 amino acids. The trim removed 4 bases at V and 3 bases at J, leaving 11 bases unmatched. The germline V gene encodes CDR1 SGHTA and CDR2 FQGNSA. The DNA for the CDR3 is TGTGCCAGCAGCTCACCTGACAGGGGCTGGAACAATCAGCCCCAGCATTTT. Its protein is CASSSPDRGWNNQPQHF.

This clonotype was seen only a few times. This chain links TRBV6-2 or TRBV6-3 with TRBJ2-7; the D gene is possibly TRBD1 (5 bases). V lost 3 bases, J lost 6 bases, and 21 bases lay in between. In germline, CDR1 is MNHEY, CDR2 SVGEGT. The CDR3 consists of 16 residues. CDR3 in amino acids: CASSYSGYRGWGEQYF. The CDR3 bases are TGTGCCAGCAGTTATTCAGGGTATCGAGGCTGGGGCGAGCAGTACTTC.